This entry lists 22 T cell receptor beta chains sequenced from one sample in a study of stem cell transplantation in POMP-related autoinflammatory disease. This table comes from immunoSEQ multiplex PCR, and its TCRdb copy is limited to in-frame clones, with some not included. This table has roughly 1,200 clones, 72% appearing once. The sequenced material came from CD8+ T cells from PBMCs. Source of these receptors: a human donor in good health.

The chain is built from TRBV11-2 and TRBJ1-1, with D maybe TRBD1 (6 bases). From germline, CDR1 is SGHAT and CDR2 FQNNGV. The CDR3 has 14 amino acids. V lost 1 base and J 8 bases, leaving 14 bases between the germline ends. The CDR3 nucleotides are TGTGCCAGCAGCTTAGCTGTCAGGGGCGCCGAAGCTTTCTTT. Amino acids: CASSLAVRGAEAFF.

The CDR3 bases are TGTGCCAGCAGTTACGGGGCGGGGGGCCCCAATGAGCAGTTCTTC. Translating gives CASSYGAGGPNEQFF. The chain joins TRBV2 to TRBJ2-1, with 8 bases that match TRBD2. The germline CDR1 and CDR2 sequences are SNHLY and FYNNEI. The ends lost 5 bases at V and 6 bases at J; junction bases unmatched: 9. The CDR3 is made up of 15 amino acids. Looking up the rest from reference TRBV2 and TRBJ2-1 gives the full variable domain: EPEVTQTPSHQVTQMGQEVILRCVPISNHLYFYWYRQILGQKVEFLVSFYNNEISEKSEIFDDQFSVERPDGSNFTLKIRSTKLEDSAMYFCASSYGAGGPNEQFFGPGTRLTVL.

The rearrangement uses TRBV10-3 and TRBJ2-2; 10 positions match TRBD1. Trimming took 2 bases from V and 6 from J; bases not matched to a gene: 12. The CDR3 spans 18 residues. Germline loops: CDR1 ENHRY, CDR2 SYGVKD. This chain's CDR3 is CAISEGGSGTGVPGELFF. DNA for the CDR3: TGTGCCATCAGTGAGGGGGGATCCGGGACAGGGGTGCCCGGGGAGCTGTTTTTT.

This chain uses TRBV6-4 with TRBJ1-1, with TRBD1 identical over 8 bases. Germline V CDR1 and CDR2: MRHNA, SNTAGT. Trimming cost V 5 bases and J 3 bases; bases outside gene matches: 8. This CDR3 has 15 residues. Here the CDR3 DNA reads TGTGCCAGCAGTCAGAATCCGGGACAGGACACTGAAGCTTTCTTT. Translation gives CASSQNPGQDTEAFF.

The chain uses TRBV13 and TRBJ1-1; D is possibly TRBD1 (6 bases). This CDR3 has 15 residues. The germline CDR1 and CDR2 sequences are PRHDT and FYEKMQ (reference sequence). Trimming cost V 7 bases and J 0 bases, with 15 bases left between them. The CDR3 bases are TGTGCCAGCAAACAGGGATGGGAGGTGAACACTGAAGCTTTCTTT. It codes for CASKQGWEVNTEAFF.

This clone was found a few times. The J gene is TRBJ2-2, the V gene TRBV19; D possibly matches TRBD1 or TRBD2 (5 bases each). Deletions cut 5 bases from V and 6 bases from J, with 16 bases between. The CDR3 runs to 15 residues. The V gene's germline CDR1 is LNHDA and CDR2 SQIVND (reference sequence). The CDR3, as DNA: TGTGCCAGTAGTCCCGTTGGGGGATCGGCCGGGGAGCTGTTTTTT. Protein sequence: CASSPVGGSAGELFF.

The chain carries TRBV6-1 and TRBJ1-5; TRBD1 aligns across 7 bases. Germline V gene sequence: CDR1 MNHNS, CDR2 SASEGT. V was clipped by 0 bases and J by 4 bases; unmatched bases: 6. CDR3 length: 16 amino acids. DNA of the CDR3: TGTGCCAGCAGTGAAGCCGACAGGGAGGGAAATCAGCCCCAGCATTTT. Translating gives CASSEADREGNQPQHF.

CDR3 DNA sequence: TGTGCCAGTAGCCGAGGGGGGGAGGGCCCATCCTACAATGAGCAGTTCTTC. This gives the protein CASSRGGEGPSYNEQFF. The chain has TRBV19 and TRBJ2-1; the D gene is possibly TRBD2 (7 bases). Between the trimmed V and J ends, which lost 6 bases and 1 base, there was a span of 19 bases. The CDR3 has 17 residues. CDR1 and CDR2 (germline): LNHDA, SQIVND (reference sequence). Based on the CDR3 plus reference TRBV19 and TRBJ2-1, the full variable domain is DGGITQSPKYLFRKEGQNVTLSCEQNLNHDAMYWYRQDPGQGLRLIYYSQIVNDFQKGDIAEGYSVSREKKESFPLTVTSAQKNPTAFYLCASSRGGEGPSYNEQFFGPGTRLTVL.

V and J are TRBV28 and TRBJ2-7, with D hard to call. Germline V lookup: CDR1 MDHEN, CDR2 SYDVKM. The length of the CDR3 is 12 residues. The ends were cut back, 6 bases at V and 5 bases at J, with 11 bases in the middle. The CDR3, as DNA: TGTGCCAGCAGCATTAACGGTAACGAGCAGTACTTC. Its translation: CASSINGNEQYF.

This clone was counted a few times. The chain combines TRBV7-2 with TRBJ2-7, with 12 bases aligning to TRBD2. Per germline, CDR1 SGHTA and CDR2 FQGNSA. The CDR3 totals 15 residues. V lost 5 bases, J lost 3 bases, and 5 bases stayed unmatched. CDR3 region: CASSPGLAGSYEQYF. The DNA for the CDR3 is TGTGCCAGCAGCCCTGGACTAGCGGGAAGCTACGAGCAGTACTTC. The full variable domain, rest sourced from reference TRBV7-2 and TRBJ2-7, is GAGVSQSPSNKVTEKGKDVELRCDPISGHTALYWYRQSLGQGLEFLIYFQGNSAPDKSGLPSDRFSAERTGGSVSTLTIQRTQQEDSAVYLCASSPGLAGSYEQYFGPGTRLTVT.

This clone appeared a few times. This sequence joins TRBV7-8 and TRBJ2-5, with 9 bases identical to TRBD1. This CDR3 contains 15 residues. Germline V CDR1 and CDR2: SGHVS, FQNEAQ. V lost 3 bases to trimming and J lost 2 bases; unmatched junction nucleotides: 4. In DNA form, the CDR3 reads TGTGCCAGCAGCTTGACAGGGGGGGGGCAAGAGACCCAGTACTTC. It is translated as CASSLTGGGQETQYF.

The V gene is TRBV9, the J gene TRBJ2-2, with no clear D. The CDR3 has 12 residues. Germline lookup yields CDR1 SGDLS and CDR2 YYNGEE. V lost 0 bases and J 6 bases, leaving 3 bases between the germline ends. CDR3 sequence reads: CASSVAAGELFF. Here the CDR3 DNA reads TGTGCCAGCAGCGTAGCAGCCGGGGAGCTGTTTTTT.

V is TRBV5-8 and J is TRBJ2-7; the D gene could be TRBD1 or TRBD2 (6 bases each). This CDR3 has 16 amino acids. Trimming cost V 4 bases and J 2 bases, with 19 bases left between them. CDR1 and CDR2 from the germline V gene are SGHTS and YDEGEE. As DNA, the CDR3 is TGTGCCAGCAGCCTGCGTCGTTGGGGGGCGACCTACGAGCAGTACTTC. It codes for CASSLRRWGATYEQYF. Drawing the rest from reference TRBV5-8 and TRBJ2-7, the complete variable domain is EAGVTQSPTHLIKTRGQQATLRCSPISGHTSVYWYQQALGLGLQFLLWYDEGEERNRGNFPPRFSGRQFPNYSSELNVNALELEDSALYLCASSLRRWGATYEQYFGPGTRLTVT.

This clone was detected only a few times. V gene TRBV19 combines with J gene TRBJ1-5; D is uncertain. Germline CDR1 reads LNHDA; CDR2 reads SQIVND (reference sequence). Trimming stripped 1 base from V and 0 bases from J, with 10 bases between. The CDR3 is made up of 16 amino acids. The CDR3: CASSIVPAASNQPQHF. In DNA, the CDR3 is TGTGCCAGTAGTATAGTCCCAGCGGCTAGCAATCAGCCCCAGCATTTT.

This sequence joins TRBV2 and TRBJ1-4, with D possibly matching TRBD1 (5 bases). The CDR3 consists of 14 residues. In germline, CDR1 is SNHLY, CDR2 FYNNEI. V dropped 8 bases and J dropped 3 bases, with 13 bases sitting between them. CDR3 in DNA: TGTGCCAGCTACGAAGGAGGGGCTAATGAAAAACTGTTTTTT. This sequence encodes CASYEGGANEKLFF.

V usage is TRBV7-6 and J usage is TRBJ2-3, with TRBD2 matching over 9 bases. Germline V gives CDR1 SGHVS, CDR2 FNYEAQ. Trimming took 5 bases from V and 1 from J; bases not matched to a gene: 7. The CDR3 contains 16 residues. Here the CDR3 DNA reads TGTGCCAGCAGCCAGACCATAGCGGGGGGCACAGATACGCAGTATTTT. Its translation is CASSQTIAGGTDTQYF.

This chain joins TRBV6-5 and TRBJ2-5; D is perhaps TRBD2 (6 bases). The germline V gene encodes CDR1 MNHEY and CDR2 SVGAGI. The CDR3 consists of 13 residues. Trimming pared 2 bases from V and 5 bases from J, leaving 9 bases between. Here the CDR3 DNA reads TGTGCCAGCAGTTACGACGGGAGTGAGACCCAGTACTTC. It codes for CASSYDGSETQYF.

There are a few counts of this clone. The chain carries TRBV6-4 and TRBJ1-5, with D hard to call. Germline V gives CDR1 MRHNA, CDR2 SNTAGT. Trimming removed 3 bases from V and 1 base from J, with 4 bases in between. The CDR3 has 13 residues. For the CDR3, the DNA is TGTGCCAGCAGTGAGGGGAGCAATCAGCCCCAGCATTTT. This gives the protein CASSEGSNQPQHF.

The chain joins TRBV5-4 to TRBJ2-1, with D perhaps matching TRBD1 (5 bases). Looked up from germline, CDR1 is SGHNT and CDR2 is YYREEE (reference sequence). Trimming stripped 4 bases from V and 4 bases from J, with 12 bases between. The CDR3 covers 14 residues. The CDR3, as DNA: TGTGCCAGCAGCACAGGAAGACAGTACAATGAGCAGTTCTTC. Residues: CASSTGRQYNEQFF.

V gene TRBV6-4 combines with J gene TRBJ2-1; 9 bases line up with TRBD2. The CDR3 extends over 15 amino acids. Germline CDR1 and CDR2: MRHNA and SNTAGT. Unmatched junction bases numbered 3, after V lost 6 bases and J lost 0 bases. CDR3 region: CASSPAGGSYNEQFF. The DNA for the CDR3 is TGTGCCAGCAGCCCAGCGGGAGGCTCCTACAATGAGCAGTTCTTC.

This clone was counted once. This chain links TRBV9 with TRBJ2-1; 12 bases match TRBD1. Per the germline V gene, CDR1 is SGDLS and CDR2 is YYNGEE. The V and J ends lost 3 bases and 0 bases, in that order; junction bases with no gene match: 10. The CDR3 sequence is 19 residues long. CDR3 in DNA: TGTGCCAGCAGCGATCCGGGACAGGGGGCCTTCAGCTCCTACAATGAGCAGTTCTTC. This encodes CASSDPGQGAFSSYNEQFF.

The chain couples TRBV6-4 to TRBJ2-1; 8 nucleotides match TRBD1. Germline V CDR1 and CDR2: MRHNA, SNTAGT. The CDR3 has 16 amino acids. The ends lost 5 bases at V and 9 bases at J; junction bases unmatched: 15. The CDR3 bases are TGTGCCAGCAGTAAACTACAGGGGGACGGGGCAGGTGAGCAGTTCTTC. Encoded protein: CASSKLQGDGAGEQFF.